These 26 T cell receptor beta chains were sequenced from one sample in a study of patients and donors after allogeneic stem cell transplantation. One entry per CDR3 protein results from TCRdb running MiXCR on the RT-PCR reads. The data show 200,000 to 250,000 distinct CDR3 sequences, with approximately 14% seen just once and around 10% held by the top ten. Sample: blood, either unsorted or a sorted T cell fraction (not recorded which). The receptors here all came from a human donor who was either an allogeneic HSCT recipient or a stem cell or donor lymphocyte infusion donor (not recorded which). It is not recorded whose cells these are; they may come from a transplant donor.

This clonotype was recorded at least ten times. This sequence joins TRBV7-2 and TRBJ2-3; D is uncertain. CDR3 size: 12 residues. V was cut by 4 bases and J by 5 bases, with 7 bases left in between. Germline CDR1 is SGHTA and CDR2 is FQGNSA. The CDR3 spells CASSWTGDTQYF. CDR3 in DNA: TGTGCCAGCAGCTGGACCGGAGATACGCAGTATTTT.

This clonotype was found a few times. This chain uses TRBV30 with TRBJ2-3; 7 nucleotides line up with TRBD2. V was pared by 3 bases and J by 10 bases, with 4 bases of the junction left unmatched. Germline-derived CDR1 and CDR2 are GTSNPN and SVGIG (reference sequence). The CDR3 sequence is 11 residues long. DNA for the CDR3: TGTGCCTGGAGGGGGGGGGGTTCGCAGTATTTT. Residues: CAWRGGGSQYF.

This clonotype has ten or more counts. The chain combines TRBV20-1 with TRBJ1-2, with TRBD1 matching 9 bases. This CDR3 contains 14 residues. The J segment lost 6 bases and the V segment lost 7 bases, leaving 12 bases of the junction unmatched. Germline V gives CDR1 DFQATT, CDR2 SNEGSKA (reference sequence). The CDR3 sequence is CSGARQGGRDGYTF. The DNA of the CDR3 is TGCAGTGGGGCACGACAGGGGGGGCGCGATGGCTACACCTTC.

The chain couples TRBV4-3 to TRBJ1-1; unclear D gene. CDR3 length equals 14 residues. Per the germline V gene, CDR1 is LGHNA and CDR2 is YSLEER. V was shortened by 2 bases and J by 6 bases, with 13 bases between the two germline ends. DNA for the CDR3: TGCGCCAGCAGCCAAAATGGAGGGTCCGCTGAAGCTTTCTTT. This codes for CASSQNGGSAEAFF.

This clonotype was counted a few times. The chain combines TRBV3-1 with TRBJ2-5; D might be TRBD2 (6 bases). The V gene lost 1 base and the J gene lost 1 base, with 10 bases spanning the gap. Germline CDR1 is LGHDT and CDR2 is YNNKEL (reference sequence). The CDR3 totals 15 residues. CDR3 region: CASSQGTTFQETQYF. The CDR3 DNA follows: TGTGCCAGCAGCCAAGGGACTACCTTCCAAGAGACCCAGTACTTC.

The CDR3 nucleotides are TGTGCCAGCATTATATTCTGGTTCTTT. It specifies CASIIFWFF. The V call is TRBV12-3 or TRBV12-4, the J call TRBJ1-1; D is unresolved. The CDR3 has 9 residues. The V and J ends lost 7 bases and 14 bases respectively, with 11 bases between them.

Concerning this clonotype: Possible read error: a much larger clone is one base away. This chain connects TRBV5-1 to TRBJ1-1; no clear D gene. V was pared by 4 bases and J by 3 bases, with 22 bases between. This CDR3 has 17 amino acids. Germline values: CDR1 SGHRS, CDR2 YFSETQ. CDR3 coding DNA: TGCGCCAGCAGCCTGGGCAGTTCCGCAGTTGGGGACACTGAAGCTTTCTTT. It specifies CASSLGSSAVGDTEAFF.

DNA for the CDR3: TGTGCCAGCAGGTATACAGGGGTGATTAACTATGGCTACACCTTC. It is translated as CASRYTGVINYGYTF. The chain is built from TRBV28 and TRBJ1-2; 7 bases agree with TRBD1. Germline V lookup: CDR1 MDHEN, CDR2 SYDVKM. The CDR3 spans 15 residues. The J segment lost 1 base and the V segment lost 6 bases, leaving 8 bases of the junction unmatched.

This clonotype was seen a few times. This chain uses TRBV21-1 with TRBJ2-1; the table names TRBD2, a call not compared with the DNA. TRBV21-1 is assigned pseudogene status. The CDR3 totals 15 residues. The CDR3 DNA follows: TGTGCCAGCAGCAATTGGCTAGCGGGAGCTGTCTATGAGTTCTTC. It specifies CASSNWLAGAVYEFF.

The rearrangement links TRBV2 to TRBJ2-3; 11 bases agree with TRBD1. The CDR3 sequence is 17 residues long. After removal of 7 bases from V and 3 bases from J, the junction contained 12 bases not matched to a gene. Germline V gene data show CDR1 as SNHLY and CDR2 as FYNNEI. CDR3 protein: CASKLPAGTGGTDTQYF. CDR3 DNA sequence: TGTGCCAGCAAGCTGCCGGCCGGGACAGGGGGGACAGATACGCAGTATTTT.

A note on this clonotype: One junction end disagrees with the germline gene, perhaps due to a read error. The V and J genes are TRBV12-3 or TRBV12-4 and TRBJ2-2, with D tentatively TRBD2 (5 bases). There are 14 residues in the CDR3. The CDR3 loop is CASSFGHPTGDLFF. CDR3 sequence (DNA): TGTGCCAGCAGTTTTGGGCACCCCACCGGGGATCTGTTTTTT.

The table lists this clonotype with a few counts. V usage is TRBV6-1 and J usage is TRBJ1-1, with D unresolved. This CDR3 has 12 residues. Between the trimmed V and J ends, which lost 7 bases and 1 base, there was a span of 7 bases. The V gene's germline CDR1 is MNHNS and CDR2 SASEGT. CDR3 residues: CASNRGNTEAFF. CDR3 bases: TGTGCCAGCAATCGGGGGAACACTGAAGCTTTCTTT.

This clonotype was observed a handful of times. The chain links TRBV7-2 to TRBJ2-1, with 7 bases fitting TRBD2. The CDR3 length is 17 residues. The ends lost 1 base at V and 6 bases at J; junction bases unmatched: 12. Germline values: CDR1 SGHTA, CDR2 FQGNSA. The CDR3 bases are TGTGCCAGCAGCTTAGGGTTTCGTAGCGGGTTACGCAATGAGCAGTTCTTC. Its protein is CASSLGFRSGLRNEQFF.

V gene TRBV7-3 combines with J gene TRBJ2-5, with 11 bases matching TRBD1. This CDR3 contains 17 residues. Germline V CDR1 and CDR2: SGHTA, FQGTGA. Germline trimming cut 3 bases from V and 4 bases from J; bases unmatched to any gene: 10. The CDR3 DNA is TGTGCCAGCAGCTTGGGACAGGGGGGTGTAGGCGGAGAGACCCAGTACTTC. Translation gives CASSLGQGGVGGETQYF.

This clonotype occurred a few times. The chain combines TRBV5-6 with TRBJ1-5, with D uncertain. CDR3 size: 14 residues. Trimming removed 0 bases from V and 7 bases from J, with 11 bases in between. The germline gives CDR1 SGHDT, CDR2 YYEEEE. The CDR3 here is CASSLVGMGQPQHF. CDR3 nucleotides: TGTGCCAGCAGCTTGGTGGGTATGGGACAGCCCCAGCATTTT.

This clonotype was detected a few times. V usage is TRBV5-1 and J usage is TRBJ2-1, with 11 bases lining up with TRBD2. Germline V gene data show CDR1 as SGHRS and CDR2 as YFSETQ. The CDR3 consists of 16 residues. The J segment lost 2 bases and the V segment lost 4 bases, leaving 5 bases of the junction unmatched. Here the CDR3 reads CASSPLTSGAYNEQFF. As DNA, the CDR3 is TGCGCCAGCAGCCCCCTGACTAGCGGGGCCTACAATGAGCAGTTCTTC.

This chain joins TRBV24-1 and TRBJ1-6; TRBD1 agrees at 8 bases. Trimming cost V 4 bases and J 5 bases; bases outside gene matches: 0. This CDR3 comprises 14 residues. Germline assignment: CDR1 KGHDR and CDR2 SFDVKD. CDR3 in DNA: TGTGCCACCAGTGACAGGGGGCATAATTCACCCCTCCACTTT. Translation gives CATSDRGHNSPLHF.

This clonotype has a handful of counts. The gene calls are TRBV12-3 or TRBV12-4 and TRBJ2-7; 8 bases are a match to TRBD2. V lost 4 bases and J lost 2; bases outside the gene matches: 10. This CDR3 contains 16 residues. The CDR3 DNA follows: TGTGCCAGCAGTTGGCTAGCGGGCCCACTTCCCTACGAGCAGTACTTC. Translation: CASSWLAGPLPYEQYF.

This clonotype has just a few counts. One end of the junction varies from germline; a read error may be responsible. The genes are TRBV7-3 and TRBJ2-2; D unresolved. CDR1 SGHTA and CDR2 FQGTGA come from the germline V gene. The CDR3 has 13 residues. CDR3 coding DNA: TGTGCCAGCAGCATAACGGCCCCCGGGGAGCTGTTTTTT. Its translation: CASSITAPGELFF.

This clonotype was detected only a few times. The chain recombines TRBV30 with TRBJ1-5; D perhaps matches TRBD1 (5 bases). Trimming removed 1 base at V and 0 bases at J, with 10 bases between. The germline V gene encodes CDR1 GTSNPN and CDR2 SVGIG (reference sequence). CDR3 size: 15 residues. The chain's CDR3 is CAWSGGSASNQPQHF. For the CDR3, the DNA is TGTGCCTGGAGTGGGGGGTCCGCTAGCAATCAGCCCCAGCATTTT.

This clonotype was observed a handful of times. This chain uses TRBV4-3 with TRBJ1-5, with D possibly TRBD1 on 5 matching bases. Looked up from germline, CDR1 is LGHNA and CDR2 is YSLEER. Between the trimmed V and J ends, which lost 0 bases and 10 bases, there was a span of 13 bases. The CDR3 consists of 14 residues. The CDR3 reads CASSQDRGVSPQHF. CDR3 bases: TGCGCCAGCAGCCAAGATAGGGGAGTCTCTCCCCAGCATTTT.

In this sample, this clonotype turned up a few times. The chain couples TRBV30 to TRBJ2-2; D possibly uses TRBD1 or TRBD2 (6 bases each). Looked up from germline, CDR1 is GTSNPN and CDR2 is SVGIG (reference sequence). CDR3 length: 16 residues. Trimming removed 2 bases at V and 2 bases at J, with 15 bases between. Here the CDR3 reads CAWSPMWGANTGELFF. The CDR3 nucleotides read TGTGCCTGGAGTCCGATGTGGGGGGCCAACACCGGGGAGCTGTTTTTT.

This clonotype has more than one count but fewer than ten. This sequence joins TRBV20-1 and TRBJ2-3; no reliable D call. Germline loops: CDR1 DFQATT, CDR2 SNEGSKA (reference sequence). The CDR3 runs 12 residues. Trimming took off 5 bases at V and 5 bases at J, with 11 bases between the two ends. CDR3 coding DNA: TGCAGTGCTCCCGCCGGATTAGATACGCAGTATTTT. As protein: CSAPAGLDTQYF.

This clonotype occurred a few times. V and J are TRBV21-1 and TRBJ2-5; the tabulated D call, TRBD1, remains unverified against the DNA. TRBV21-1 is an annotated pseudogene. The CDR3 contains 13 residues. The CDR3 region has the DNA TGTGCCAGCAATACAGGGAAACAAGAGACCCAGTACTTC. Translated: CASNTGKQETQYF.

This chain links TRBV4-3 with TRBJ2-2; 11 bases match TRBD2. There are 17 residues in the CDR3. V lost 6 bases to trimming and J lost 0 bases; unmatched junction nucleotides: 6. Germline V gives CDR1 LGHNA, CDR2 YSLEER. CDR3 region: CASSRNSGGANTGELFF. The CDR3 DNA follows: TGCGCCAGCAGTCGAAATAGCGGGGGGGCGAACACCGGGGAGCTGTTTTTT.

The chain is built from TRBV9 and TRBJ1-2; D is uncertain. This CDR3 region has 15 residues. The germline V gene encodes CDR1 SGDLS and CDR2 YYNGEE. V dropped 0 bases and J dropped 2 bases, with 11 bases sitting between them. The CDR3 is CASSVDWTLNYGYTF. The DNA of the CDR3 is TGTGCCAGCAGCGTAGATTGGACTCTCAACTATGGCTACACCTTC. Using reference TRBV9 and TRBJ1-2 for the parts outside the CDR3, the full variable domain is DSGVTQTPKHLITATGQRVTLRCSPRSGDLSVYWYQQSLDQGLQFLIQYYNGEERAKGNILERFSAQQFPDLHSELNLSSLELGDSALYFCASSVDWTLNYGYTFGSGTRLTVV.